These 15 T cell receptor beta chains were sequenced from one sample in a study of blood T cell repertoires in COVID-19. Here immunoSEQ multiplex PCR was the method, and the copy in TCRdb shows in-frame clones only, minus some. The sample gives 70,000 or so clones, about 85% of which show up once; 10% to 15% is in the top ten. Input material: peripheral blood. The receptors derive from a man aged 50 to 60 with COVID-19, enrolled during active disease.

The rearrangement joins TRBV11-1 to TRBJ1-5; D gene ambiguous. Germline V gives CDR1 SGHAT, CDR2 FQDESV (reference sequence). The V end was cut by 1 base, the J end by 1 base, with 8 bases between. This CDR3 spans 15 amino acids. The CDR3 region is CASSLGGESNQPQHF. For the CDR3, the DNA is TGTGCCAGCAGCTTAGGTGGTGAGAGCAATCAGCCCCAGCATTTT.

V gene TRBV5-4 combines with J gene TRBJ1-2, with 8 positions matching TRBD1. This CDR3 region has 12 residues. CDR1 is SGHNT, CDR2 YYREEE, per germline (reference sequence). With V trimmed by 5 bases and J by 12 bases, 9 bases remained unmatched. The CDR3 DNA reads TGTGCCAGCAGTCTCCAGGGGGCGGCTGACACCTTC. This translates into CASSLQGAADTF. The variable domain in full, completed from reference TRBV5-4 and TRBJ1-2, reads ETGVTQSPTHLIKTRGQQVTLRCSSQSGHNTVSWYQQALGQGPQFIFQYYREEENGRGNFPPRFSGLQFPNYSSELNVNALELDDSALYLCASSLQGAADTFGSGTRLTVV.

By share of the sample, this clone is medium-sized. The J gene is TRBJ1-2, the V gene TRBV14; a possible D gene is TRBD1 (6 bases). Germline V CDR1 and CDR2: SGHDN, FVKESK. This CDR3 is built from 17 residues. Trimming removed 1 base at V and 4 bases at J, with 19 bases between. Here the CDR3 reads CASSQVYRGQKFYGYTF. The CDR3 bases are TGTGCCAGCAGCCAAGTCTATCGTGGACAGAAGTTCTATGGCTACACCTTC.

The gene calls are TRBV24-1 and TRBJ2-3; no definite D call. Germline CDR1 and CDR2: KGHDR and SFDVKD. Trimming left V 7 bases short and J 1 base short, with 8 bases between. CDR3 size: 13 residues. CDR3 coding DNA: TGTGCCACCAGCTTACACGGCACAGATACGCAGTATTTT. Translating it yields CATSLHGTDTQYF.

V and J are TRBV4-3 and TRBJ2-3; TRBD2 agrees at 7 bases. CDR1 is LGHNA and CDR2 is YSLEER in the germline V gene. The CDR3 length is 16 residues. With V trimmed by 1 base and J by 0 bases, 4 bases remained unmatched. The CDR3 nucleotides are TGCGCCAGCAGCCAAGCCTCTAGCGGAAGCACAGATACGCAGTATTTT. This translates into CASSQASSGSTDTQYF.

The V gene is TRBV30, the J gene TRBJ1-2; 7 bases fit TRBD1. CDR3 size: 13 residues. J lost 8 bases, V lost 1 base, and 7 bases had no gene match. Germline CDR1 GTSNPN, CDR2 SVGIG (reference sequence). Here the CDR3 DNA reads TGTGCCTGGAGTGCCAGACTAGGGGGCGGCTACACCTTC. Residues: CAWSARLGGGYTF.

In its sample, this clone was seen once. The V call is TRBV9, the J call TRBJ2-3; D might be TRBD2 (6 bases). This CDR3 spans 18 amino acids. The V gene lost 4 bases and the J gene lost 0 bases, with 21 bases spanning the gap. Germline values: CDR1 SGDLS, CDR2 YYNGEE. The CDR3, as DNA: TGTGCCAGCAGCCTAACCCCTGGGGGGTCGTTTAGCACAGATACGCAGTATTTT. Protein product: CASSLTPGGSFSTDTQYF.

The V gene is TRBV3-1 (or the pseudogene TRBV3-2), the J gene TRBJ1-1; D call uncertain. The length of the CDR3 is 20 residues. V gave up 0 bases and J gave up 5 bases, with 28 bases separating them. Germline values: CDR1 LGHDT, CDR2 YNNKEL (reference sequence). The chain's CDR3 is CASSQEGSMLRRERGTEAFF. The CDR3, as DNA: TGTGCCAGCAGCCAAGAAGGGTCTATGTTGAGGAGGGAGAGAGGTACTGAAGCTTTCTTT.

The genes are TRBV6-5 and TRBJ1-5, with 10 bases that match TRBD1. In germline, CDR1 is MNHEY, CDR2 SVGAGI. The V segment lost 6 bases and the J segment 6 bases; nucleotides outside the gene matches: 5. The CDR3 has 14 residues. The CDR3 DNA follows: TGTGCCAGCAGACCGACAGGGGGCGGTCAGCCCCAGCATTTT. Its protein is CASRPTGGGQPQHF.

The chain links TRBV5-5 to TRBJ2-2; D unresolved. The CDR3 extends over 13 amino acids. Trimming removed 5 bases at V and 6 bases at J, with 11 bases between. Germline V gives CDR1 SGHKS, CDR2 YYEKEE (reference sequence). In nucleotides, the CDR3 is TGTGCCAGCAGTTCCCAGGTGGCCGGGGAGCTGTTTTTT. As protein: CASSSQVAGELFF.

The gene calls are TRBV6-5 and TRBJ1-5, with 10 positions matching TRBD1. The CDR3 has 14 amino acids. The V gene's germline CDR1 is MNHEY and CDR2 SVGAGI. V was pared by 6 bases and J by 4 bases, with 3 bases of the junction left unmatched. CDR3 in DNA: TGTGCCAGCAGGGGACAGGGGCCAAATCAGCCCCAGCATTTT. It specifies CASRGQGPNQPQHF.

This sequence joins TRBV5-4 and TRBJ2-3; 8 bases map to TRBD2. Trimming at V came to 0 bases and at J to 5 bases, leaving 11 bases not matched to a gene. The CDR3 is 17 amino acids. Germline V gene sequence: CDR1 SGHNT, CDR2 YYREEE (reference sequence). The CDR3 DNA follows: TGTGCCAGCAGCTTGGTGGGTTTGCTAGCGGGCAAAGATACGCAGTATTTT. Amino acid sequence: CASSLVGLLAGKDTQYF.

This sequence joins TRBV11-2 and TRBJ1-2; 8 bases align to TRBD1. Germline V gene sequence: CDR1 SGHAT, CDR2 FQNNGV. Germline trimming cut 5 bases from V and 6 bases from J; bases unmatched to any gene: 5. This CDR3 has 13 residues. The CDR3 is CASSDRQGNGYTF. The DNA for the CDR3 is TGTGCCAGCAGCGACCGACAGGGGAATGGCTACACCTTC.

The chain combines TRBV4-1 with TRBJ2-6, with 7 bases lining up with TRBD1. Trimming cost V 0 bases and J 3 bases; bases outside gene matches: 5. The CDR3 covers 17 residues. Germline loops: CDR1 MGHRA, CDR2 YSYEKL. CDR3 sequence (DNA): TGCGCCAGCAGCCAAGAACCGACAGGGTATGGGGCCAACGTCCTGACTTTC. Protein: CASSQEPTGYGANVLTF.

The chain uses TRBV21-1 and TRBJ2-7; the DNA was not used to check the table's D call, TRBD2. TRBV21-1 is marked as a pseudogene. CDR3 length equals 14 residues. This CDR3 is CASSKACAFHEQYF. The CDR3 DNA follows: TGTGCCAGCAGCAAAGCTTGCGCTTTCCACGAGCAGTACTTC.